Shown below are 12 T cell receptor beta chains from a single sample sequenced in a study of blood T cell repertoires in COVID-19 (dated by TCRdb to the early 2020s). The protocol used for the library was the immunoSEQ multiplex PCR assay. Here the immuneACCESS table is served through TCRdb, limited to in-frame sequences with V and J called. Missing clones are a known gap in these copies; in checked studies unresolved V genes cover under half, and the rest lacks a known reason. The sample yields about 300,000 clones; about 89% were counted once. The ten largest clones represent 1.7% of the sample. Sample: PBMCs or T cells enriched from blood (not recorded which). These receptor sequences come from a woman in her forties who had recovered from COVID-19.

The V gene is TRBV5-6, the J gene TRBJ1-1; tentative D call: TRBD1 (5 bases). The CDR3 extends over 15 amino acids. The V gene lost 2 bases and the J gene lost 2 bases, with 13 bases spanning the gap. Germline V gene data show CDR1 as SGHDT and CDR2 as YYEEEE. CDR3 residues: CASSFRYRSNTEAFF. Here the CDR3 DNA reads TGTGCCAGCAGCTTTCGATACAGGTCTAACACTGAAGCTTTCTTT.

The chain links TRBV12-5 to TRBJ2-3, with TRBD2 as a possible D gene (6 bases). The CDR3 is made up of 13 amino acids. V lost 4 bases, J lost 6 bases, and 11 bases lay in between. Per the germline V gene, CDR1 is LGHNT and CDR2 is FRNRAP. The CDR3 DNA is TGTGCTAGTGGTTCCGCGGGGCGGGATACGCAGTATTTT. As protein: CASGSAGRDTQYF.

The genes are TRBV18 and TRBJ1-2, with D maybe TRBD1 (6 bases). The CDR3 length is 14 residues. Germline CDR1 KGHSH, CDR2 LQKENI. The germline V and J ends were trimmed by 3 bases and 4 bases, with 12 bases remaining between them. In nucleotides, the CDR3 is TGTGCCAGCTCACCCCCTACAGGGTCCTATGGCTACACCTTC. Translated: CASSPPTGSYGYTF.

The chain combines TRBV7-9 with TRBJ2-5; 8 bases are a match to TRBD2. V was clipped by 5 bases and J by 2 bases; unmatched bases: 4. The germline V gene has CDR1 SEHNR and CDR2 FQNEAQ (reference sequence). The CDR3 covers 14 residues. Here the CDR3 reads CASSPGLEQETQYF. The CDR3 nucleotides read TGTGCCAGCAGCCCGGGACTAGAACAAGAGACCCAGTACTTC.

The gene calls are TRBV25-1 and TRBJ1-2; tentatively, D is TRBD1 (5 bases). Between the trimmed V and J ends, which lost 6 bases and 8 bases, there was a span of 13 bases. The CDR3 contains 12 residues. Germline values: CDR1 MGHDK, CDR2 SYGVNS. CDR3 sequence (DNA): TGTGCCAGCAGGGCAGGGTTCGGCGGCTACACCTTC. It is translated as CASRAGFGGYTF.

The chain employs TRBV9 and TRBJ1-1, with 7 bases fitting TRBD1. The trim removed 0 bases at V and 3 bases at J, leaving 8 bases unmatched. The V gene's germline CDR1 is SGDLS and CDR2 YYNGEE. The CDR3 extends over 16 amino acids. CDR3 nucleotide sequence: TGTGCCAGCAGCGTAGTTCGTTCGGGACAGCACACTGAAGCTTTCTTT. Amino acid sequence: CASSVVRSGQHTEAFF.

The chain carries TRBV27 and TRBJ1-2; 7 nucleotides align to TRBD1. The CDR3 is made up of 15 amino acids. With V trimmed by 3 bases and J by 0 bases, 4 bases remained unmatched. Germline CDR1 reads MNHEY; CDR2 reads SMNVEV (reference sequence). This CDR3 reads CASSLDRQANYGYTF. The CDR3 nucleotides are TGTGCCAGCAGTTTGGACAGGCAAGCTAACTATGGCTACACCTTC.

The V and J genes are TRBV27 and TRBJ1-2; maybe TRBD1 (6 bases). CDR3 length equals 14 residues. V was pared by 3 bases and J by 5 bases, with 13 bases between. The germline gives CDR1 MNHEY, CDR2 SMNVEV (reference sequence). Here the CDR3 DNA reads TGTGCCAGCAGTTTTGCCAGGGGCGCTTATGGCTACACCTTC. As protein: CASSFARGAYGYTF.

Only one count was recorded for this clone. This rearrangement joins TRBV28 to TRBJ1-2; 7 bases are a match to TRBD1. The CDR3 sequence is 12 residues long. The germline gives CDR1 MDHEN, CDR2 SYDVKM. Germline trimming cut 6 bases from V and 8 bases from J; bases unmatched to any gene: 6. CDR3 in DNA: TGTGCCAGCAGCGGAGGGGGCCGGGGCTACACCTTC. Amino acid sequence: CASSGGGRGYTF.

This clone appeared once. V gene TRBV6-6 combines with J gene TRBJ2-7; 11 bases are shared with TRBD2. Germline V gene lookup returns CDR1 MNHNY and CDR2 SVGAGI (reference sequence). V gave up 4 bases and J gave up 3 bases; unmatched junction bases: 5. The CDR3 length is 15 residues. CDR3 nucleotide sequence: TGTGCCAGCAGTTTCCCCACTAGCGGGGGCTACGAGCAGTACTTC. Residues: CASSFPTSGGYEQYF.

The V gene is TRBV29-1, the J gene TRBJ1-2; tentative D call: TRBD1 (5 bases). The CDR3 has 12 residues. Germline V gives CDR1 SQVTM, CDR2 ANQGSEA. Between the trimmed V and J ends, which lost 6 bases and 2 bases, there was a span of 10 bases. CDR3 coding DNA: TGCAGCGTGGAGGAGGGGAACTATGGCTACACCTTC. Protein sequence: CSVEEGNYGYTF.

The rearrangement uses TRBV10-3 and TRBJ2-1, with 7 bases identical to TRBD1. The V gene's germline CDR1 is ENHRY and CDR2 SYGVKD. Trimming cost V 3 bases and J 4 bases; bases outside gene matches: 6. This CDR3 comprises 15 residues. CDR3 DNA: TGTGCCATCAGTGAACGTCAGGGGGTATACAATGAGCAGTTCTTC. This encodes CAISERQGVYNEQFF.